This TCR beta chain was identified during a study of Ad26.COV2.S vaccination and SARS-CoV-2 variants. Treatment: roughly 18 received Ad26.COV2.S at low or high dose, single or two shots; 5 received placebo; per-sample allocation not given. On day 63 after the first injection, vaccine and placebo recipients gave samples. Only in-frame clones appear in the TCRdb table, and some are missing; sequencing was by immunoSEQ multiplex PCR. This table has around 380,000 clones, more than 85% appearing once. The length of the CDR3 is 15 residues. CDR1 is MNHEY, CDR2 SVGAGI, per germline. Germline trimming cut 6 bases from V and 4 bases from J; bases unmatched to any gene: 7.

The receptor comes from a person aged 18-65 years who received the Ad26.COV2.S COVID-19 vaccine or a placebo. J is TRBJ2-5 and V is TRBV6-5; 11 nucleotides align to TRBD2. The input for sequencing was peripheral blood, taken in a trial of Ad26.COV2.S vaccine versus placebo. The CDR3 sequence is CASRPSGGPGETQYF. In nucleotides, the CDR3 is TGTGCCAGCAGGCCTAGCGGGGGGCCAGGAGAGACCCAGTACTTC.